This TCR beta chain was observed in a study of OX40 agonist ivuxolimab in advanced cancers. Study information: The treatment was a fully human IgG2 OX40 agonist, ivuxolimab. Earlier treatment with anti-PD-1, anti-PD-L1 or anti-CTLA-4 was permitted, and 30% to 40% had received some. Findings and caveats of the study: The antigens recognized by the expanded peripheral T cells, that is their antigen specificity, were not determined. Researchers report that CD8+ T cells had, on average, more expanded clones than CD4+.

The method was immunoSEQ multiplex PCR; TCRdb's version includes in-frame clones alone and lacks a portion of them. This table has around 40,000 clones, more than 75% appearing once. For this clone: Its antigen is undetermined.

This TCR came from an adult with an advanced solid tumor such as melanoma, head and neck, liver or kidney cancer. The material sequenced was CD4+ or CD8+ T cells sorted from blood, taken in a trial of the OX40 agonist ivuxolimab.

CDR3: CASSVEEGRVLNEQFF. CDR3 sequence (DNA): TGTGCCAGCAGCGTAGAGGAGGGGAGGGTTTTAAATGAGCAGTTCTTC. The chain uses TRBV9 and TRBJ2-1; TRBD2 matches at 7 bases. Trimming at V came to 0 bases and at J to 7 bases, leaving 10 bases not matched to a gene. Looked up from germline, CDR1 is SGDLS and CDR2 is YYNGEE. This CDR3 has 16 residues.